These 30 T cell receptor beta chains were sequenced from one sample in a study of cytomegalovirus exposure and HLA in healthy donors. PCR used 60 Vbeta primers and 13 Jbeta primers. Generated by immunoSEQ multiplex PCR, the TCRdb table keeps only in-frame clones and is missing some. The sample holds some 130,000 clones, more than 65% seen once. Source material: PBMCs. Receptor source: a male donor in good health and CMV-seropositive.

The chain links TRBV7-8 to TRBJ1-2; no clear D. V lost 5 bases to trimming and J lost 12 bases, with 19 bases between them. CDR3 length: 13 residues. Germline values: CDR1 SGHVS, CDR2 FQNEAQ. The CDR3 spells CASSIYVGGMDTF. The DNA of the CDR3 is TGTGCCAGCAGCATTTATGTCGGCGGCATGGACACCTTC.

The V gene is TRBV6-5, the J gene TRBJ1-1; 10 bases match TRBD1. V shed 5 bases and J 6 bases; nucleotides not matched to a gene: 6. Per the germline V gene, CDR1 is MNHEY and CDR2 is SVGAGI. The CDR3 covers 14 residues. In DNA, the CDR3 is TGTGCCAGCAGTCACCGACAGGGGGCGGCTGAAGCTTTCTTT. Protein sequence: CASSHRQGAAEAFF.

The CDR3 reads CASTLAGAGETQYF. Here the CDR3 DNA reads TGTGCCAGCACCCTAGCGGGGGCGGGGGAGACCCAGTACTTC. The J gene is TRBJ2-5, the V gene TRBV2; 10 bases agree with TRBD2. V gave up 7 bases and J gave up 5 bases; unmatched junction bases: 7. The CDR3 spans 14 residues. Germline CDR1 and CDR2: SNHLY and FYNNEI.

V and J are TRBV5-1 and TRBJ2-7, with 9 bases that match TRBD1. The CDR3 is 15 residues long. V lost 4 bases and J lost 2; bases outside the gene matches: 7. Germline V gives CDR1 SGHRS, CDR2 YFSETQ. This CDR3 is CASSPGQGTTYEQYF. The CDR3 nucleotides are TGCGCCAGCAGCCCGGGACAGGGAACGACCTACGAGCAGTACTTC.

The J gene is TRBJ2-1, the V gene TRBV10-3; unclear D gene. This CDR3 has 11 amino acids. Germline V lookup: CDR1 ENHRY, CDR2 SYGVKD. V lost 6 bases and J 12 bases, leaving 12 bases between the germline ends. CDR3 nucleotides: TGTGCCATCAGCGACACCGCTGCGCAGTTCTTC. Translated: CAISDTAAQFF.

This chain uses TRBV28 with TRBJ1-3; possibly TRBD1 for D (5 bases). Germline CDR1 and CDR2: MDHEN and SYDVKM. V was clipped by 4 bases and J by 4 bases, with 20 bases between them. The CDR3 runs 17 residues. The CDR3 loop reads CASSYRPFRVRGNTIYF. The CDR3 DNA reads TGTGCCAGCAGTTACCGGCCCTTCAGGGTCCGCGGAAACACCATATATTTT.

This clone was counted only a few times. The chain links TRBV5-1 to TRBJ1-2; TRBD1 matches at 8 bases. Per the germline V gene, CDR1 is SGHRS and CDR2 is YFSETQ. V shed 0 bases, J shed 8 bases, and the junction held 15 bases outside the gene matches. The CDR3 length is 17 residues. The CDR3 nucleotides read TGCGCCAGCAGCTTGGACCCTGACAGGGGTAATATGGGGGGCTACACCTTC. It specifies CASSLDPDRGNMGGYTF.

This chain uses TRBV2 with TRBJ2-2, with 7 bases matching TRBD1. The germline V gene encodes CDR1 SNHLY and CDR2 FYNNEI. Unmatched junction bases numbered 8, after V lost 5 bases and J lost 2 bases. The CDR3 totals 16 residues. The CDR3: CASSYRGSFNTGELFF. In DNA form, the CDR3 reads TGTGCCAGCAGTTACAGGGGCAGCTTCAACACCGGGGAGCTGTTTTTT.

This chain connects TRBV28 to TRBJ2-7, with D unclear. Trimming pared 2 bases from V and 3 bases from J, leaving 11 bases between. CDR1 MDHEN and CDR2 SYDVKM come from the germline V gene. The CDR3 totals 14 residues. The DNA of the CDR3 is TGTGCCAGCAGTTTACTGACACGTTTCTACGAGCAGTACTTC. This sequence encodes CASSLLTRFYEQYF.

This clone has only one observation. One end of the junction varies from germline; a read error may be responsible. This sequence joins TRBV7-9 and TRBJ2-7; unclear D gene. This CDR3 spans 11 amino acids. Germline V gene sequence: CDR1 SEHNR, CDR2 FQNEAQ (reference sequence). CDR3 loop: CSSSAGYEQYF. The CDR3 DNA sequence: TGTTCCAGCAGCGCAGGATACGAGCAGTACTTC. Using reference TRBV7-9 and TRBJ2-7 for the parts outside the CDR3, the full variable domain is DTGVSQNPRHKITKRGQNVTFRCDPISEHNRLYWYRQTLGQGPEFLTYFQNEAQLEKSRLLSDRFSAERPKGSFSTLEIQRTEQGDSAMYLCSSSAGYEQYFGPGTRLTVT.

This CDR3 reads CASSQYLAGPIAKNIQYF. As DNA, the CDR3 is TGTGCCAGTAGCCAATACCTGGCGGGGCCTATAGCCAAAAACATTCAGTACTTC. This chain links TRBV19 with TRBJ2-4; possibly TRBD2 for D (6 bases). CDR3 length equals 18 residues. CDR1 and CDR2 from the germline V gene are LNHDA and SQIVND (reference sequence). Trimming stripped 6 bases from V and 0 bases from J, with 21 bases between.

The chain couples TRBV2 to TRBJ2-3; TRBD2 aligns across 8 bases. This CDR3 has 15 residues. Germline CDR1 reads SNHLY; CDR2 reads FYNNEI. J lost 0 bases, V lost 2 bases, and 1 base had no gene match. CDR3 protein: CASSETSGSTDTQYF. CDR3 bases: TGTGCCAGCAGTGAAACTAGCGGCAGCACAGATACGCAGTATTTT.

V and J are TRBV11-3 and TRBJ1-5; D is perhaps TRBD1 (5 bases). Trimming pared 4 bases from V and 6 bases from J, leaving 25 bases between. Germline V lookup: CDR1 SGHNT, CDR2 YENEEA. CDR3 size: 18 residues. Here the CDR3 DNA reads TGTGCCAGCAGCTGTTCTCCGGGACTTTTATTAGCTGGTCAGCCCCAGCATTTT. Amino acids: CASSCSPGLLLAGQPQHF.

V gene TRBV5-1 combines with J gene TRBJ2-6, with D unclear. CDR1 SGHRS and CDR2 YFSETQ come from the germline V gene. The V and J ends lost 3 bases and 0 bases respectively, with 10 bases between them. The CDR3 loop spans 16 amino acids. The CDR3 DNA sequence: TGCGCCAGCAGCTCTGCTCCGGGCTCTGGGGCCAACGTCCTGACTTTC. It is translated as CASSSAPGSGANVLTF.

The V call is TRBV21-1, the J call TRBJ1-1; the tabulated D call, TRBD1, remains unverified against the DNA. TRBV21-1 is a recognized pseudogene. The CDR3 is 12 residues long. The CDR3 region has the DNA TGTGCCAGCACTTCACAGCAGCAGGAAGCTTTCTTT. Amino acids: CASTSQQQEAFF.

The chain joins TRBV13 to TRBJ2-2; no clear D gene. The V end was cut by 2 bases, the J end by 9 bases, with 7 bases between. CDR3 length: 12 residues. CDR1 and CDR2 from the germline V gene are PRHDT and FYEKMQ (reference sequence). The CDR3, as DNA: TGTGCCAGCAGCTTAAAGCCCCGGGAGCTGTTTTTT. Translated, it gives CASSLKPRELFF.

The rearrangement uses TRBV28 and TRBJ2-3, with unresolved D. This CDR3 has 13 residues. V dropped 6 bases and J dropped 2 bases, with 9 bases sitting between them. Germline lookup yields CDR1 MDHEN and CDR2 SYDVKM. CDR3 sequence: CASSIPNTDTQYF. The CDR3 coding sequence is TGTGCCAGCAGCATCCCTAACACAGATACGCAGTATTTT.

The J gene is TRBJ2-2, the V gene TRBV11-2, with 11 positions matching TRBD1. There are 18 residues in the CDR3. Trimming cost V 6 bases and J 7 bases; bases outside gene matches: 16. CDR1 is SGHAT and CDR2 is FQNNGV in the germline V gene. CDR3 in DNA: TGTGCCAGCAGGTCCTCCCTCTCCGGGACAGGGGGGGACGGGGAGCTGTTTTTT. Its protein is CASRSSLSGTGGDGELFF.

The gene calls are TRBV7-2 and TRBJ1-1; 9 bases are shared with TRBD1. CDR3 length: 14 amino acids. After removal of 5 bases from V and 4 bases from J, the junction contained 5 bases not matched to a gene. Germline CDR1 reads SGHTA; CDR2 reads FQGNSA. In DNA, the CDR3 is TGTGCCAGCAGCCGACAGGGGGAGGGCACTGAAGCTTTCTTT. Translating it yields CASSRQGEGTEAFF.

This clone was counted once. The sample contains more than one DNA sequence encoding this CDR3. The CDR3 coding sequence is TGCAGCGGAGGAGGCACCGGGGAGCTGTTTTTT. The encoded protein is CSGGGTGELFF. The V and J genes are TRBV29-1 and TRBJ2-2; D is perhaps TRBD2 (5 bases). Deletions cut 7 bases from V and 4 bases from J, with 7 bases between. Germline V CDR1 and CDR2: SQVTM, ANQGSEA. There are 11 residues in the CDR3.

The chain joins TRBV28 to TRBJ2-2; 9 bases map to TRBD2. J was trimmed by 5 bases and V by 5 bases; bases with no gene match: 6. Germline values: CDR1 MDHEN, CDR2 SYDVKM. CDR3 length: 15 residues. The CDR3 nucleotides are TGTGCCAGCAGTGGCATAGCGGGAGTTACCGGGGAGCTGTTTTTT. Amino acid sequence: CASSGIAGVTGELFF.

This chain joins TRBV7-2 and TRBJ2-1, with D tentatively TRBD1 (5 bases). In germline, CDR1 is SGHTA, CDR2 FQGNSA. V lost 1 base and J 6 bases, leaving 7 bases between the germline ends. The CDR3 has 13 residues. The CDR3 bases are TGTGCCAGCAGCTTAGGTCAGGGCAATGAGCAGTTCTTC. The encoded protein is CASSLGQGNEQFF.

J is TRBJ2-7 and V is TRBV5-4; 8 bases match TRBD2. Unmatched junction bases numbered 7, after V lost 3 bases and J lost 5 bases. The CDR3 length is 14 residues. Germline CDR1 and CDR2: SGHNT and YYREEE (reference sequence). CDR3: CASSSWAGGDEQYF. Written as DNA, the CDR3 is TGTGCCAGCAGCTCCTGGGCGGGAGGTGACGAGCAGTACTTC. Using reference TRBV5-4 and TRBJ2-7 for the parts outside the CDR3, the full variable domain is ETGVTQSPTHLIKTRGQQVTLRCSSQSGHNTVSWYQQALGQGPQFIFQYYREEENGRGNFPPRFSGLQFPNYSSELNVNALELDDSALYLCASSSWAGGDEQYFGPGTRLTVT.

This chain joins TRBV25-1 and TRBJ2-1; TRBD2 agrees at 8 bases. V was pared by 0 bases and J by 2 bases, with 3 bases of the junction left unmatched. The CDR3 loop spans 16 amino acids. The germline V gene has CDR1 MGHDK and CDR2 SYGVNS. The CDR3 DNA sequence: TGTGCCAGCAGTGAATACCCAGCGGGGGCCTACAATGAGCAGTTCTTC. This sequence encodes CASSEYPAGAYNEQFF.

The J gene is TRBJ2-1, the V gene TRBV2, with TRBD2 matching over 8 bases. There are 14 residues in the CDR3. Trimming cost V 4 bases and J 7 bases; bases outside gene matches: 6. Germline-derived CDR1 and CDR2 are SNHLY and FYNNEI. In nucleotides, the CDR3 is TGTGCCAGCAGTGGGCGGGGGGTAGCAAATGAGCAGTTCTTC. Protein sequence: CASSGRGVANEQFF.

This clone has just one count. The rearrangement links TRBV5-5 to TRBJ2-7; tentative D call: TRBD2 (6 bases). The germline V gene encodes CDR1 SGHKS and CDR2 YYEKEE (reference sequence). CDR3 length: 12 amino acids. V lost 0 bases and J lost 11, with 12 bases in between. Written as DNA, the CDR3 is TGTGCCAGCAGCTTGGCCGGGGGTAAGGAGTACTTC. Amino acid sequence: CASSLAGGKEYF.

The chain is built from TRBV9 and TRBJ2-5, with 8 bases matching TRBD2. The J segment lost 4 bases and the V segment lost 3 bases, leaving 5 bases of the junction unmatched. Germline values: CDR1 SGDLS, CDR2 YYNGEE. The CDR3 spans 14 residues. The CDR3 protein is CASSDSTSGETQYF. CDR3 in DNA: TGTGCCAGCAGCGACTCTACTAGCGGAGAGACCCAGTACTTC.

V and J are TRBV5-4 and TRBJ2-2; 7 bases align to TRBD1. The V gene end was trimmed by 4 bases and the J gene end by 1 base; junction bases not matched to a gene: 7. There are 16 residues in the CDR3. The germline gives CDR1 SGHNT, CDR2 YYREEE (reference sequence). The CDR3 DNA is TGTGCCAGCAGCATACCCGGGACAGTGAACACCGGGGAGCTGTTTTTT. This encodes CASSIPGTVNTGELFF.

The CDR3 region is CASSIGLAEETQYF. CDR3 nucleotides: TGTGCCAGCAGCATCGGACTAGCGGAAGAGACCCAGTACTTC. The genes are TRBV9 and TRBJ2-5; 10 bases match TRBD2. This CDR3 has 14 residues. Trimming took 4 bases from V and 3 from J; bases not matched to a gene: 3. Germline V gives CDR1 SGDLS, CDR2 YYNGEE.

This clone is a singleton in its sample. CDR3 nucleotide sequence: TGTGCCAGCAGCTTGGCCGGGACAGGGCACACCGGGGAGCTGTTTTTT. Its translation: CASSLAGTGHTGELFF. This chain joins TRBV5-4 and TRBJ2-2, with 9 bases identical to TRBD1. With V trimmed by 0 bases and J by 3 bases, 3 bases remained unmatched. CDR3 size: 16 residues. Germline V CDR1 and CDR2: SGHNT, YYREEE (reference sequence).